Listed here are 16 T cell receptor beta chains from one sample, sequenced in a study of shared clonotypes between healthy human individuals. TCRdb's table, derived via immunoSEQ multiplex PCR, lists solely in-frame clones and lacks some. This sample yields around 1,900,000 clones, of which about 94% are seen a single time; approximately 1.7% belongs to the top ten. The naive CD8 fraction comprised CD45RO-negative cells positively selected for CCR7 and excluded terminally differentiated effector memory CD45RA+ cells. Sequenced input: naive CD8+ T cells from PBMCs. Receptors were obtained from a man between 18 and 29 years old in good health. Some clones in this sample may be carry-over from other donors' samples.

The table lists this clone with a few counts. V usage is TRBV9 and J usage is TRBJ1-1; D is perhaps TRBD1 (5 bases). The germline gives CDR1 SGDLS, CDR2 YYNGEE. The V and J ends lost 6 bases and 5 bases respectively, with 17 bases between them. The CDR3 loop spans 14 amino acids. CDR3 nucleotide sequence: TGTGCCAGCACCCCTTGGGACCGCGGGACTGAAGCTTTCTTT. Its protein product is CASTPWDRGTEAFF. Complete variable domain (other parts from reference TRBV9 and TRBJ1-1): DSGVTQTPKHLITATGQRVTLRCSPRSGDLSVYWYQQSLDQGLQFLIQYYNGEERAKGNILERFSAQQFPDLHSELNLSSLELGDSALYFCASTPWDRGTEAFFGQGTRLTVV.

Notes on this clone: Other DNA sequences in this sample translate to the same CDR3. The rearrangement links TRBV13 to TRBJ2-7; tentative D call: TRBD1 (6 bases). Germline lookup yields CDR1 PRHDT and CDR2 FYEKMQ (reference sequence). V was clipped by 1 base and J by 5 bases, with 6 bases between them. There are 12 residues in the CDR3. The CDR3 sequence is CASSLDRDEQYF. Here the CDR3 DNA reads TGTGCCAGCAGCTTAGACAGGGACGAGCAGTACTTC.

The rearrangement uses TRBV11-1 and TRBJ1-2; D is ambiguous. The CDR3 is made up of 14 amino acids. The ends were cut back, 5 bases at V and 8 bases at J, with 18 bases in the middle. CDR1 is SGHAT, CDR2 FQDESV, per germline (reference sequence). The CDR3 DNA is TGTGCCAGCAGCACCCCCGGGCCCCTTGGGGGCTACACCTTC. Translation: CASSTPGPLGGYTF.

The chain recombines TRBV19 with TRBJ2-5; D perhaps matches TRBD2 (6 bases). V was pared by 4 bases and J by 0 bases, with 12 bases between. This CDR3 comprises 15 residues. Germline assignment: CDR1 LNHDA and CDR2 SQIVND (reference sequence). The DNA of the CDR3 is TGTGCCAGTAGTACCCGGGACTCAAACCAAGAGACCCAGTACTTC. Its protein product is CASSTRDSNQETQYF. Based on the CDR3 plus reference TRBV19 and TRBJ2-5, the full variable domain is DGGITQSPKYLFRKEGQNVTLSCEQNLNHDAMYWYRQDPGQGLRLIYYSQIVNDFQKGDIAEGYSVSREKKESFPLTVTSAQKNPTAFYLCASSTRDSNQETQYFGPGTRLLVL.

The V gene is TRBV20-1, the J gene TRBJ2-7; D remains ambiguous. The CDR3 runs 10 residues. The V gene lost 5 bases and the J gene lost 4 bases, with 6 bases spanning the gap. The germline gives CDR1 DFQATT, CDR2 SNEGSKA (reference sequence). CDR3 amino acids: CSARKYEQYF. In nucleotides, the CDR3 is TGCAGTGCTCGAAAATACGAGCAGTACTTC.

The J gene is TRBJ2-7, the V gene TRBV13; 9 bases are shared with TRBD1. CDR1 is PRHDT, CDR2 FYEKMQ, per germline (reference sequence). This CDR3 region has 16 residues. Trimming removed 4 bases from V and 0 bases from J; junction bases left unmatched: 7. The CDR3 sequence is CASSSRTGASSYEQYF. The CDR3 DNA sequence: TGTGCCAGCAGCTCCAGGACAGGGGCTAGCTCCTACGAGCAGTACTTC.

The chain links TRBV5-8 to TRBJ2-1; 7 bases are a match to TRBD2. Germline lookup yields CDR1 SGHTS and CDR2 YDEGEE. The trim removed 0 bases at V and 10 bases at J, leaving 10 bases unmatched. The CDR3 covers 15 residues. Here the CDR3 DNA reads TGTGCCAGCAGCTTGGTAGGCGGGAGAACCCGCGAGCAGTTCTTC. Its protein product is CASSLVGGRTREQFF.

This clone was picked up one time. J is TRBJ2-2 and V is TRBV27; 7 bases line up with TRBD2. CDR1 is MNHEY and CDR2 is SMNVEV in the germline V gene (reference sequence). The ends lost 6 bases at V and 3 bases at J; junction bases unmatched: 7. This CDR3 has 15 residues. The CDR3 loop is CASRGEGPYTGELFF. CDR3 in DNA: TGTGCCAGCAGGGGGGAGGGCCCTTACACCGGGGAGCTGTTTTTT.

The chain uses TRBV6-5 and TRBJ2-1; D remains ambiguous. The V end lost 2 bases, the J end lost 8 bases, and 7 bases lay between the germline ends. There are 12 residues in the CDR3. Germline lookup yields CDR1 MNHEY and CDR2 SVGAGI. The CDR3 sequence: CASSYRQDEQFF. DNA for the CDR3: TGTGCCAGCAGTTACCGCCAGGATGAGCAGTTCTTC.

The V and J genes are TRBV30 and TRBJ2-7; TRBD1 agrees at 11 bases. The CDR3 extends over 20 amino acids. Trimming at V came to 5 bases and at J to 4 bases, leaving 25 bases not matched to a gene. The germline V gene has CDR1 GTSNPN and CDR2 SVGIG (reference sequence). In DNA, the CDR3 is TGTGCCTGGTCCAGCGCCCTCGGGACAGGGGGGCACAGGCGACTTTACGAGCAGTACTTC. Translated, it gives CAWSSALGTGGHRRLYEQYF.

This clone has a single count. CDR3 residues: CASTGDRGREQYF. For the CDR3, the DNA is TGTGCCAGCACAGGGGACAGGGGGCGCGAGCAGTACTTC. The rearrangement uses TRBV2 and TRBJ2-7; 12 bases line up with TRBD1. The J segment lost 6 bases and the V segment lost 7 bases, leaving 4 bases of the junction unmatched. The CDR3 loop spans 13 amino acids. Per the germline V gene, CDR1 is SNHLY and CDR2 is FYNNEI.

The chain carries TRBV9 and TRBJ2-3; D may be TRBD1 or TRBD2 (5 bases each). The V gene lost 3 bases and the J gene lost 3 bases, with 14 bases spanning the gap. The CDR3 spans 15 residues. The V gene's germline CDR1 is SGDLS and CDR2 YYNGEE. DNA for the CDR3: TGTGCCAGCAGCGAGGGGCGGGTAGCAACAGATACGCAGTATTTT. Encoded protein: CASSEGRVATDTQYF.

This chain uses TRBV19 with TRBJ2-1, with 7 bases lining up with TRBD1. Trimming cost V 1 base and J 7 bases; bases outside gene matches: 7. The CDR3 runs to 15 residues. Germline V gene lookup returns CDR1 LNHDA and CDR2 SQIVND (reference sequence). The CDR3 DNA reads as TGTGCCAGTAGTATAGTACAGGGGCAATGGAATGAGCAGTTCTTC. The encoded protein is CASSIVQGQWNEQFF.

The V and J genes are TRBV15 and TRBJ2-1; D might be TRBD1 or TRBD2, each matching 5 bases. Germline-derived CDR1 and CDR2 are LNHNV and YYDKDF (reference sequence). The V end was cut by 3 bases, the J end by 5 bases, with 11 bases between. The CDR3 sequence is 14 residues long. CDR3 DNA: TGTGCCACCAGCAGGTCTCGGGGCAACAATGAGCAGTTCTTC. Its protein is CATSRSRGNNEQFF. Complete variable domain (other parts from reference TRBV15 and TRBJ2-1): DAMVIQNPRYQVTQFGKPVTLSCSQTLNHNVMYWYQQKSSQAPKLLFHYYDKDFNNEADTPDNFQSRRPNTSFCFLDIRSPGLGDTAMYLCATSRSRGNNEQFFGPGTRLTVL.

The chain employs TRBV28 and TRBJ1-3; TRBD1 might be the D (5 bases). There are 16 residues in the CDR3. Germline lookup yields CDR1 MDHEN and CDR2 SYDVKM. Trimming pared 4 bases from V and 0 bases from J, leaving 13 bases between. CDR3 sequence reads: CASSSWGVYSGNTIYF. The CDR3 DNA reads as TGTGCCAGCAGTTCCTGGGGGGTTTACTCTGGAAACACCATATATTTT.

The rearrangement joins TRBV19 to TRBJ1-1; no definite D call. V was cut by 1 base and J by 1 base, with 10 bases left in between. CDR1 is LNHDA, CDR2 SQIVND, per germline (reference sequence). The CDR3 covers 15 residues. CDR3 in DNA: TGTGCCAGTAGTATAGGCCCTACAGAGAACACTGAAGCTTTCTTT. This translates into CASSIGPTENTEAFF. The whole variable domain, filled in from reference TRBV19 and TRBJ1-1, reads DGGITQSPKYLFRKEGQNVTLSCEQNLNHDAMYWYRQDPGQGLRLIYYSQIVNDFQKGDIAEGYSVSREKKESFPLTVTSAQKNPTAFYLCASSIGPTENTEAFFGQGTRLTVV.